The clone carrying this T cell receptor beta chain has only one observation. Germline V gene data show CDR1 as GTSNPN and CDR2 as SVGIG (reference sequence). The CDR3 runs 15 residues. The V end lost 4 bases, the J end lost 3 bases, and 16 bases lay between the germline ends. The assay was immunoSEQ multiplex PCR, and TCRdb's table has in-frame clones only and misses some. The profile shows 150,000 to 200,000 clones, around 88% of them singletons. The data were taken from a study of cytomegalovirus exposure and HLA in healthy donors. The material sequenced was PBMCs. This chain uses TRBV30 with TRBJ1-5; unclear D gene. The TCR comes from a young woman in good health and CMV-seronegative. The CDR3 spells CAWKRGGPYNQPQHF. The CDR3 region has the DNA TGTGCCTGGAAACGTGGAGGGCCGTACAATCAGCCCCAGCATTTT.